This TCR beta chain comes out of a study of vaccination effects on CD4 cells after COVID-19. Study-level background: After the second dose, samples were taken at median day 72. Study outcomes and limitations: The study found marked clonal contraction of infection- and vaccine-induced clones late after vaccination.

The CDR3 is 16 amino acids. The ends lost 0 bases at V and 6 bases at J; junction bases unmatched: 8. Germline V lookup: CDR1 MNHEY, CDR2 SVGAGI. Comments on this clone: The antigen is undetermined.

Using viral peptide pools, the ViraFEST assay grew out antigen-specific CD4+ T cells prior to sequencing. Isolating CD4+ T cells followed approximately 10 days of culture. Participants were given two doses of BNT162b2 or mRNA-1273 vaccine. In the vaccine recipients, nucleocapsid antibodies were negative and there was no prior SARS-CoV-2 infection. Here immunoSEQ multiplex PCR was the method, and the copy in TCRdb shows in-frame clones only, minus some. The sample yields 20,000 to 25,000 clones, about 72% seen once. This receptor was identified in a human donor who received a COVID-19 vaccine. The chain employs TRBV6-5 and TRBJ2-7; 10 bases match TRBD2. The sequenced sample was CD4+ T cells from PBMCs cultured with HCoV-229E spike peptides, obtained after COVID-19 vaccination. This CDR3 reads CASSYSKSGRAFEQYF. In DNA form, the CDR3 reads TGTGCCAGCAGTTACTCGAAAAGCGGGAGGGCGTTCGAGCAGTACTTC.